These 24 T cell receptor beta chains were sequenced from one sample in a study of blood T cells in healthy people across ages. A second PCR, run for about 7 to 11 cycles, used a sample-barcoded 5' primer plus a J-beta primer mix. Each CDR3 protein is one row after TCRdb ran MiXCR on the 5' RACE reads. This sample carries 850,000 to 1,100,000 distinct CDR3 sequences, roughly two fifths of them seen once, and the ten largest clones take around 13%. Sequenced input: blood. Receptors originate from a man in his late teens or twenties in good health.

The chain links TRBV4-1 to TRBJ1-1; TRBD1 matches 7 bases. Germline CDR1 MGHRA, CDR2 YSYEKL. This CDR3 has 16 residues. The V segment lost 2 bases and the J segment 1 base; nucleotides outside the gene matches: 7. CDR3: CASSQLHGDRNTEAFF. The DNA for the CDR3 is TGCGCCAGCAGCCAACTCCACGGGGACAGGAACACTGAAGCTTTCTTT.

This clonotype was seen once. The chain has TRBV10-3 and TRBJ2-1; D not certain. The CDR3 runs to 15 residues. V lost 2 bases to trimming and J lost 4 bases, with 12 bases between them. Per germline, CDR1 ENHRY and CDR2 SYGVKD. The CDR3 is CAISESRALYNEQFF. The CDR3 coding sequence is TGTGCCATCAGTGAGAGTAGGGCATTGTACAATGAGCAGTTCTTC.

The table lists this clonotype with a few counts. The chain recombines TRBV28 with TRBJ2-1, with no clear D. The germline V gene encodes CDR1 MDHEN and CDR2 SYDVKM. This CDR3 comprises 13 residues. Trimming removed 2 bases from V and 7 bases from J, with 9 bases in between. CDR3 protein: CASSLNNVNEQFF. In nucleotides, the CDR3 is TGTGCCAGCAGTTTAAACAATGTAAATGAGCAGTTCTTC.

In DNA, the CDR3 is TGCAGTGCTAGCGCGCAGTACACAGATACGCAGTATTTT. This gives the protein CSASAQYTDTQYF. The chain combines TRBV20-1 with TRBJ2-3; D uncertain. V was trimmed by 3 bases and J by 2 bases, leaving 9 bases between them. The CDR3 is 13 amino acids. Germline V gives CDR1 DFQATT, CDR2 SNEGSKA (reference sequence).

This clonotype was counted between two and nine times. The chain couples TRBV5-1 to TRBJ2-1, with 8 bases that match TRBD1. The CDR3 runs 15 residues. Germline loops: CDR1 SGHRS, CDR2 YFSETQ. With 3 bases clipped from V and 5 bases from J, the junction kept 7 bases outside the gene matches. The CDR3 DNA is TGCGCCAGCAGCTCCGGACAGGGAACCCACAATGAGCAGTTCTTC. Translation: CASSSGQGTHNEQFF.

V usage is TRBV4-3 and J usage is TRBJ1-6; TRBD1 might be the D (5 bases). V shed 3 bases and J shed 2 bases, with 8 bases lying between them. The CDR3 is made up of 15 amino acids. Germline V gene lookup returns CDR1 LGHNA and CDR2 YSLEER. Here the CDR3 reads CASSQETAYNSPLHF. CDR3 DNA: TGCGCCAGCAGCCAGGAGACAGCCTATAATTCACCCCTCCACTTT.

The chain uses TRBV4-1 and TRBJ1-5, with a weak D call TRBD1 (6 bases). The V gene's germline CDR1 is MGHRA and CDR2 YSYEKL. Trimming left V 0 bases short and J 9 bases short, with 21 bases between. The CDR3 runs 17 residues. The CDR3 loop reads CASSQEQGARVYRPQHF. CDR3 in DNA: TGCGCCAGCAGCCAAGAACAGGGCGCGCGGGTTTATCGGCCCCAGCATTTT.

This clonotype was observed a few times. The gene calls are TRBV21-1 and TRBJ2-4; the table assigns TRBD1, which was not confirmed against the DNA. TRBV21-1 is an annotated pseudogene. The CDR3 spans 17 residues. CDR3 in DNA: TGTGCCAGCAGCAAAAACGGGACAGGGTGTGCCAAAAACATTCAGTACTTC. Its protein is CASSKNGTGCAKNIQYF.

This clonotype was counted between two and nine times. V and J are TRBV6-6 and TRBJ2-2, with D perhaps assigned TRBD1 or TRBD2 (6 bases each). The germline V gene has CDR1 MNHNY and CDR2 SVGAGI (reference sequence). Between the trimmed V and J ends, which lost 8 bases and 3 bases, there was a span of 16 bases. CDR3 size: 15 residues. The CDR3 region is CASHPVGGDTGELFF. CDR3 DNA: TGTGCCAGCCACCCAGTGGGGGGCGACACCGGGGAGCTGTTTTTT.

The chain joins TRBV10-3 to TRBJ2-5; D possibly corresponds to TRBD2 (5 bases). V lost 0 bases and J lost 1, with 21 bases in between. CDR3 length equals 19 residues. Germline CDR1 ENHRY, CDR2 SYGVKD. The CDR3 here is CAISESRRVAIWGQETQYF. The DNA of the CDR3 is TGTGCCATCAGTGAGTCGCGGCGGGTTGCAATATGGGGCCAAGAGACCCAGTACTTC.

V is TRBV5-1 and J is TRBJ2-7; D possibly corresponds to TRBD2 (5 bases). This CDR3 region has 15 residues. Trimming pared 1 base from V and 2 bases from J, leaving 13 bases between. The germline V gene encodes CDR1 SGHRS and CDR2 YFSETQ. The CDR3 is CASSLLTGIPYEQYF. As DNA, the CDR3 is TGCGCCAGCAGCTTGCTGACGGGGATACCCTACGAGCAGTACTTC.

The chain has TRBV20-1 and TRBJ2-5; D is unresolved. The CDR3 runs 11 residues. V was trimmed by 7 bases and J by 2 bases, leaving 8 bases between them. Per the germline V gene, CDR1 is DFQATT and CDR2 is SNEGSKA (reference sequence). CDR3 in DNA: TGCAGTGTAGTTCAACAAGAGACCCAGTACTTC. Protein sequence: CSVVQQETQYF.

V gene TRBV7-2 combines with J gene TRBJ1-6, with a weak D call TRBD1 (5 bases). This CDR3 comprises 15 residues. Looked up from germline, CDR1 is SGHTA and CDR2 is FQGNSA. V lost 5 bases and J 9 bases, leaving 17 bases between the germline ends. As DNA, the CDR3 is TGTGCCAGCAGCACGAGACACGCCCAGGGTTCACCCCTCCACTTT. Translated, it gives CASSTRHAQGSPLHF.

Regarding this clonotype: At one end, the junction sequence differs from germline, possibly due to a read error. The V call is TRBV4-3, the J call TRBJ1-4, with 9 bases that match TRBD1. CDR3 size: 16 residues. Germline V gene lookup returns CDR1 LGHNA and CDR2 YSLEER. In DNA form, the CDR3 reads TGCACCAGCAGCCAAGGGACAGGGCTTCCTAATGAAAAACTGTTTTTT. It yields the protein CTSSQGTGLPNEKLFF.

This clonotype showed up just a few times. The V and J genes are TRBV20-1 and TRBJ2-3, with D possibly TRBD1 on 7 matching bases. CDR1 is DFQATT and CDR2 is SNEGSKA in the germline V gene (reference sequence). CDR3 size: 15 residues. The germline V and J ends were trimmed by 5 bases and 4 bases, with 19 bases remaining between them. CDR3: CSAPETGRSADTQYF. CDR3 in DNA: TGCAGTGCTCCGGAGACAGGGAGGAGCGCAGATACGCAGTATTTT.

This clonotype was detected a few times. The rearrangement joins TRBV11-1 to TRBJ2-7, with 10 nucleotides matching TRBD1. The CDR3 totals 16 residues. With V trimmed by 2 bases and J by 9 bases, 13 bases remained unmatched. Germline loops: CDR1 SGHAT, CDR2 FQDESV (reference sequence). CDR3 region: CASSLSMPETGGLQYF. The CDR3 DNA reads as TGTGCCAGCAGCTTATCGATGCCTGAGACAGGGGGCCTGCAGTACTTC.

The chain is built from TRBV29-1 and TRBJ2-6; TRBD2 matches 8 bases. CDR1 and CDR2 (germline): SQVTM, ANQGSEA. Trimming cost V 0 bases and J 0 bases; bases outside gene matches: 4. The CDR3 extends over 17 amino acids. CDR3 coding DNA: TGCAGCGTTGAAGATCGGGAGGGTTACTCTGGGGCCAACGTCCTGACTTTC. Amino acids: CSVEDREGYSGANVLTF.

This rearrangement joins TRBV28 to TRBJ2-4; 7 nucleotides line up with TRBD1. V lost 0 bases to trimming and J lost 1 base; unmatched junction nucleotides: 15. The germline V gene has CDR1 MDHEN and CDR2 SYDVKM. CDR3 size: 20 residues. CDR3 region: CASSLWADRDSFRAKNIQYF. The CDR3 DNA follows: TGTGCCAGCAGTTTATGGGCCGACAGGGATTCCTTCAGGGCCAAAAACATTCAGTACTTC.

J is TRBJ2-2 and V is TRBV7-9; D unresolved. The CDR3 totals 15 residues. Germline assignment: CDR1 SEHNR and CDR2 FQNEAQ (reference sequence). Trimming stripped 3 bases from V and 7 bases from J, with 15 bases between. The CDR3 DNA is TGTGCCAGCAGCTTTCATTTCGGACCCCGCGGGGAGCTGTTTTTT. This sequence encodes CASSFHFGPRGELFF.

A few counts support this clonotype. The chain recombines TRBV5-1 with TRBJ2-5; D unresolved. The germline CDR1 and CDR2 sequences are SGHRS and YFSETQ. V lost 4 bases to trimming and J lost 11 bases, with 15 bases between them. This CDR3 is built from 12 residues. The CDR3 coding sequence is TGCGCCAGCAGCCAGACTTGGAATGAGCAGTACTTC. Translation: CASSQTWNEQYF. Variable domain in full (rest from reference TRBV5-1 and TRBJ2-5): KAGVTQTPRYLIKTRGQQVTLSCSPISGHRSVSWYQQTPGQGLQFLFEYFSETQRNKGNFPGRFSGRQFSNSRSEMNVSTLELGDSALYLCASSQTWNEQYFGPGTRLLVL.

This clonotype was picked up a small number of times. This sequence joins TRBV7-2 and TRBJ2-3, with D possibly being TRBD1 (6 bases). Trimming pared 5 bases from V and 3 bases from J, leaving 15 bases between. The germline CDR1 and CDR2 sequences are SGHTA and FQGNSA. The CDR3 length is 15 residues. CDR3 in DNA: TGTGCCAGCAGCATTAACAGGGTAGAAACAGATACGCAGTATTTT. This encodes CASSINRVETDTQYF.

The V call is TRBV29-1, the J call TRBJ1-6; the D is unclear. The CDR3 is made up of 11 amino acids. The germline V gene encodes CDR1 SQVTM and CDR2 ANQGSEA. The V end was cut by 5 bases, the J end by 14 bases, with 13 bases between. CDR3 coding DNA: TGCAGCGTTCTGAACCTGGGGACCCTCCACTTT. It yields the protein CSVLNLGTLHF.

CDR3 region: CASSTWTGGGNTEAFF. The CDR3 region has the DNA TGTGCCAGCTCAACCTGGACAGGTGGGGGGAACACTGAAGCTTTCTTT. The chain couples TRBV18 to TRBJ1-1; 7 bases map to TRBD1. The V and J ends lost 5 bases and 1 base, in that order; junction bases with no gene match: 10. The CDR3 totals 16 residues. CDR1 KGHSH and CDR2 LQKENI come from the germline V gene. The variable domain in full, completed from reference TRBV18 and TRBJ1-1, reads NAGVMQNPRHLVRRRGQEARLRCSPMKGHSHVYWYRQLPEEGLKFMVYLQKENIIDESGMPKERFSAEFPKEGPSILRIQQVVRGDSAAYFCASSTWTGGGNTEAFFGQGTRLTVV.

The chain joins TRBV7-2 to TRBJ1-2; D unclear. Germline CDR1 SGHTA, CDR2 FQGNSA. This CDR3 has 13 amino acids. Trimming took 5 bases from V and 6 from J, leaving 13 bases between them. The CDR3 bases are TGTGCCAGCAGCGAAGCCCATGGAAATGGCTACACCTTC. The encoded protein is CASSEAHGNGYTF.